This T cell receptor (beta chain) was documented in a study of blood T cells in healthy people across ages. Whole-study findings and limits: The percentage of naive T cells correlated strongly with TCR beta diversity. Long-lived donors had more naive CD4+ cells and higher diversity than aged donors.

The authors ran a second PCR of about 6 to 11 cycles using a sample-barcoded 5' primer and a J-beta primer mix. TCRdb reanalysed the 5' RACE reads using MiXCR and keeps one entry per CDR3 protein. The table includes about 580,000 distinct CDR3 sequences, around 48% detected once. This clonotype turned up a few times. The antigen remains unidentified. Sequenced: blood. This sequence originates from an elderly man in good health.

CDR3 sequence reads: CSARAAKDGEQYF. CDR3 coding DNA: TGCAGTGCTAGGGCCGCTAAGGACGGGGAGCAGTACTTC. The V and J genes are TRBV20-1 and TRBJ2-7; D call uncertain. CDR3 size: 13 residues. Germline V lookup: CDR1 DFQATT, CDR2 SNEGSKA (reference sequence). The germline V and J ends were trimmed by 3 bases and 7 bases, with 16 bases remaining between them.